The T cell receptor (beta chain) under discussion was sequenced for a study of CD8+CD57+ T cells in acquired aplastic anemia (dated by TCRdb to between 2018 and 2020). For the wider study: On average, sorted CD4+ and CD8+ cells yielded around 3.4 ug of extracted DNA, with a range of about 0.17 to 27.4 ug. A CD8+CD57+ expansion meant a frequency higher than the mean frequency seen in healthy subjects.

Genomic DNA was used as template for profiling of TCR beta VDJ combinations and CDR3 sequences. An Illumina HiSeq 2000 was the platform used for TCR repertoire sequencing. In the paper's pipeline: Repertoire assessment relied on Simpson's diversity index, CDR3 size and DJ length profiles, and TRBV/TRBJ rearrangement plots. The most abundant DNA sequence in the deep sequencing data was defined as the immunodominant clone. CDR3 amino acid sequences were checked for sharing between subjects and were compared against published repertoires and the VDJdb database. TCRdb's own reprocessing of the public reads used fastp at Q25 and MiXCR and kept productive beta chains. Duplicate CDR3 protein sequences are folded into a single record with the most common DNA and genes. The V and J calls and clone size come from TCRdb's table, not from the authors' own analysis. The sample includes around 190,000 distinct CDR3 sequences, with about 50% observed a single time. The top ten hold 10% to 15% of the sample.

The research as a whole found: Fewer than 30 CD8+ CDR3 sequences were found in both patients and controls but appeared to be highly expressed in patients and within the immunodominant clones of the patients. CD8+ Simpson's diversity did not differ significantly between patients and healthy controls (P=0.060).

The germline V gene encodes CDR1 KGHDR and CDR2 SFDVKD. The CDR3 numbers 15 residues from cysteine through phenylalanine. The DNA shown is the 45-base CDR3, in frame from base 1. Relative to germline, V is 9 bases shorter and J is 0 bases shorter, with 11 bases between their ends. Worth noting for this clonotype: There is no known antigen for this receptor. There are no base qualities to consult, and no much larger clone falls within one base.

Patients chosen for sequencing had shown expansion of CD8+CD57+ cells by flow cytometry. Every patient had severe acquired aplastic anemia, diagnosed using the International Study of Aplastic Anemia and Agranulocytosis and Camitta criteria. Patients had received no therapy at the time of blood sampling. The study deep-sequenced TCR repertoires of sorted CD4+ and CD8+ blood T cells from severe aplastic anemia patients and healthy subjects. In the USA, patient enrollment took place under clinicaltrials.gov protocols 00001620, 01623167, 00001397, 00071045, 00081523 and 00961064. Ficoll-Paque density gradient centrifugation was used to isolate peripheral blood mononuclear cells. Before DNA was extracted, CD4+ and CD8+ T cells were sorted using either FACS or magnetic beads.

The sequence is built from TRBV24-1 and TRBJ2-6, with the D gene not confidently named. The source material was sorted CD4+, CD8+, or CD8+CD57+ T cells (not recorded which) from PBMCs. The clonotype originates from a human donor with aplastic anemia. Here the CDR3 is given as CATSGPDSGANVLTF. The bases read TGTGCCACCTCCGGGCCTGACTCTGGGGCCAACGTCCTGACTTTC.